The 21 T cell receptor beta chains given below trace back to one sample, sequenced in a study of beta chain features in type 1 diabetes. General study results and limits: Among patients with Type 1 diabetes, TCRB CDR3s were moderately but significantly shorter in every one of the four CD4+ subsets.

The investigators reverse transcribed all of the isolated RNA, so they sequenced expressed TCRB transcripts. Sequencing used immunoSEQ multiplex PCR; TCRdb keeps in-frame clones, though not all of them. Of more than 300,000 clones in the sample, roughly a tenth are singletons; the top ten hold more than 0.8%. No antigen has been assigned to these receptors. Sequencing was carried out using central memory CD4+ T cells from blood. Every receptor here comes from a young man with type 1 diabetes.

This clone has a handful of counts. The V and J genes are TRBV5-4 and TRBJ2-5, with D tentatively TRBD1 or TRBD2 (6 bases each). Germline V gene sequence: CDR1 SGHNT, CDR2 YYREEE (reference sequence). V was pared by 0 bases and J by 3 bases, with 12 bases between. This CDR3 contains 15 residues. CDR3 coding DNA: TGTGCCAGCAGCTTGGTTGGGGGGCGCAAAGAGACCCAGTACTTC. Residues: CASSLVGGRKETQYF.

This chain uses TRBV18 with TRBJ2-1; 9 bases are shared with TRBD1. Germline CDR1 is KGHSH and CDR2 is LQKENI. V lost 3 bases, J lost 6 bases, and 6 bases stayed unmatched. The CDR3 covers 15 residues. CDR3 bases: TGTGCCAGCTCACCCGGGACAGGGAAGTTCAATGAGCAGTTCTTC. Protein product: CASSPGTGKFNEQFF. Based on the CDR3 plus reference TRBV18 and TRBJ2-1, the full variable domain is NAGVMQNPRHLVRRRGQEARLRCSPMKGHSHVYWYRQLPEEGLKFMVYLQKENIIDESGMPKERFSAEFPKEGPSILRIQQVVRGDSAAYFCASSPGTGKFNEQFFGPGTRLTVL.

The rearrangement joins TRBV4-1 to TRBJ2-7, with unresolved D. Germline V CDR1 and CDR2: MGHRA, YSYEKL. The CDR3 is 14 residues long. Trimming cost V 0 bases and J 1 base, with 7 bases left between them. CDR3 coding DNA: TGCGCCAGCAGCCAAGATCTCGGGTCCTACGAGCAGTACTTC. It yields the protein CASSQDLGSYEQYF.

V gene TRBV5-1 combines with J gene TRBJ1-5, with unresolved D. The germline V and J ends were trimmed by 3 bases and 1 base, with 11 bases remaining between them. The germline CDR1 and CDR2 sequences are SGHRS and YFSETQ. The CDR3 loop spans 15 amino acids. The CDR3 DNA sequence: TGCGCCAGCAGCTCTACGGTCGGAAGCAATCAGCCCCAGCATTTT. This codes for CASSSTVGSNQPQHF.

This clone was recorded a few times. The rearrangement links TRBV10-3 to TRBJ1-2; D unresolved. V lost 3 bases to trimming and J lost 7 bases, with 15 bases between them. The CDR3 is made up of 14 amino acids. The germline V gene has CDR1 ENHRY and CDR2 SYGVKD. CDR3 coding DNA: TGTGCCATCAGTGAAAAGACGGCTGACTTTGGCTACACCTTC. It encodes CAISEKTADFGYTF.

In this sample, this clone turned up a few times. The chain is built from TRBV6-6 and TRBJ2-7; D possibly corresponds to TRBD1 (7 bases). The CDR3 totals 14 residues. Germline V gene sequence: CDR1 MNHNY, CDR2 SVGAGI (reference sequence). V was trimmed by 5 bases and J by 9 bases, leaving 20 bases between them. CDR3 protein: CASSQMTGTLGQYF. CDR3 DNA sequence: TGTGCCAGCAGTCAAATGACAGGGACTTTGGGGCAGTACTTC.

The chain couples TRBV7-2 to TRBJ1-4; no reliable D call. The CDR3 contains 12 residues. The V gene's germline CDR1 is SGHTA and CDR2 FQGNSA. V lost 3 bases to trimming and J lost 6 bases, with 5 bases between them. CDR3 residues: CASSFRDEKLFF. The CDR3 nucleotides read TGTGCCAGCAGCTTCCGGGATGAAAAACTGTTTTTT.

This clone was detected only a few times. The rearrangement joins TRBV21-1 to TRBJ2-1; the table's D call, TRBD1, was not checked against the DNA. TRBV21-1 is a listed pseudogene. The CDR3 is 14 amino acids. In DNA form, the CDR3 reads TGTGCCAGCAGCAAGGCAGGGTCGTACAATGAGCAGTTCTTC. It encodes CASSKAGSYNEQFF.

The rearrangement joins TRBV9 to TRBJ2-7, with D unresolved. Trimming took off 0 bases at V and 1 base at J, with 14 bases between the two ends. The CDR3 totals 16 residues. Germline CDR1 is SGDLS and CDR2 is YYNGEE. The CDR3 reads CASSVGRTAVSYEQYF. The CDR3 coding sequence is TGTGCCAGCAGCGTAGGAAGAACTGCAGTATCCTACGAGCAGTACTTC.

This sequence joins TRBV4-3 and TRBJ1-4; maybe TRBD1 (5 bases). Deletions cut 0 bases from V and 11 bases from J, with 19 bases between. CDR3 length: 16 amino acids. From germline, CDR1 is LGHNA and CDR2 YSLEER. CDR3 residues: CASSQEGRETPRKLFF. For the CDR3, the DNA is TGCGCCAGCAGCCAAGAGGGCAGGGAGACTCCACGCAAACTGTTTTTT.

This clone was seen more than once but under ten times. This chain uses TRBV30 with TRBJ1-6, with D possibly being TRBD1 (6 bases). V was clipped by 0 bases and J by 8 bases, with 11 bases between them. From germline, CDR1 is GTSNPN and CDR2 SVGIG (reference sequence). The CDR3 is made up of 14 amino acids. The CDR3 DNA sequence: TGTGCCTGGAGTGTACGGGCAGGGGATTCACCCCTCCACTTT. Encoded protein: CAWSVRAGDSPLHF. Filled out from reference TRBV30 and TRBJ1-6, the complete variable domain reads SQTIHQWPATLVQPVGSPLSLECTVEGTSNPNLYWYRQAAGRGLQLLFYSVGIGQISSEVPQNLSASRPQDRQFILSSKKLLLSDSGFYLCAWSVRAGDSPLHFGNGTRLTVT.

The chain employs TRBV6-5 and TRBJ2-5; D is uncertain. The V and J ends lost 2 bases and 4 bases respectively, with 14 bases between them. The CDR3 loop spans 15 amino acids. Germline assignment: CDR1 MNHEY and CDR2 SVGAGI. The CDR3 DNA sequence: TGTGCCAGCAGTTACCCCGGCAGGACGGGAGAGACCCAGTACTTC. It specifies CASSYPGRTGETQYF.

V usage is TRBV19 and J usage is TRBJ2-2, with TRBD1 matching over 9 bases. V trimming: 9 bases; J trimming: 6 bases; junction bases outside the gene matches: 11. The V gene's germline CDR1 is LNHDA and CDR2 SQIVND (reference sequence). The CDR3 extends over 15 amino acids. CDR3 nucleotide sequence: TGTGCCAGCACCTCCGACAGGGGGGTGGCCGGGGAGCTGTTTTTT. Protein sequence: CASTSDRGVAGELFF. Based on the CDR3 plus reference TRBV19 and TRBJ2-2, the full variable domain is DGGITQSPKYLFRKEGQNVTLSCEQNLNHDAMYWYRQDPGQGLRLIYYSQIVNDFQKGDIAEGYSVSREKKESFPLTVTSAQKNPTAFYLCASTSDRGVAGELFFGEGSRLTVL.

The rearrangement uses TRBV7-9 and TRBJ1-1; D not certain. The CDR3 has 12 residues. Germline CDR1 SEHNR, CDR2 FQNEAQ (reference sequence). The V end lost 3 bases, the J end lost 4 bases, and 6 bases lay between the germline ends. CDR3 nucleotide sequence: TGTGCCAGCAGCTTGATGGGCACTGAAGCTTTCTTT. Translation gives CASSLMGTEAFF. The variable domain in full, with the rest retrieved from reference TRBV7-9 and TRBJ1-1, is DTGVSQNPRHKITKRGQNVTFRCDPISEHNRLYWYRQTLGQGPEFLTYFQNEAQLEKSRLLSDRFSAERPKGSFSTLEIQRTEQGDSAMYLCASSLMGTEAFFGQGTRLTVV.

This clone showed up just a few times. The gene calls are TRBV7-7 and TRBJ2-2; TRBD2 matches 8 bases. Per germline, CDR1 SSHAT and CDR2 FNYEAQ (reference sequence). Trimming at V came to 5 bases and at J to 6 bases, leaving 11 bases not matched to a gene. This CDR3 region has 16 residues. The CDR3 here is CASSPLERGPAGELFF. The CDR3 bases are TGTGCCAGCAGCCCCCTCGAGCGGGGGCCCGCCGGGGAGCTGTTTTTT.

The CDR3 sequence is CASSLAAARADTQYF. The CDR3 bases are TGTGCCAGCAGCTTAGCGGCGGCCCGTGCAGATACGCAGTATTTT. The gene calls are TRBV7-2 and TRBJ2-3, with D uncertain. The CDR3 consists of 15 residues. Germline V gene lookup returns CDR1 SGHTA and CDR2 FQGNSA. Trimming took off 0 bases at V and 4 bases at J, with 11 bases between the two ends.

CDR3 sequence reads: CASSMGTAGTDTQYF. The CDR3 DNA is TGTGCCAGCAGTATGGGGACTGCCGGGACAGATACGCAGTATTTT. This chain uses TRBV4-2 with TRBJ2-3; D perhaps matches TRBD2 (6 bases). From germline, CDR1 is LGHNA and CDR2 YNFKEQ. The CDR3 covers 15 residues. Trimming left V 6 bases short and J 3 bases short, with 16 bases between.

This chain uses TRBV20-1 with TRBJ2-7; D remains ambiguous. V gave up 5 bases and J gave up 6 bases, with 8 bases separating them. The CDR3 runs 10 residues. Germline values: CDR1 DFQATT, CDR2 SNEGSKA (reference sequence). The CDR3 reads CSAFASEQYF. Written as DNA, the CDR3 is TGCAGTGCTTTTGCGAGCGAGCAGTACTTC.

The chain carries TRBV6-5 and TRBJ1-2; weak D call: TRBD1 (5 bases). CDR1 is MNHEY and CDR2 is SVGAGI in the germline V gene. CDR3 length equals 14 residues. V shed 6 bases and J shed 4 bases, with 15 bases lying between them. CDR3: CASSRQTKSYGYTF. Written as DNA, the CDR3 is TGTGCCAGCAGCCGACAGACGAAGAGCTATGGCTACACCTTC.

The table lists this clone with a few counts. V usage is TRBV7-9 and J usage is TRBJ1-5; D unresolved. Germline CDR1 and CDR2: SEHNR and FQNEAQ (reference sequence). This CDR3 contains 13 residues. The germline V and J ends were trimmed by 2 bases and 2 bases, with 4 bases remaining between them. The CDR3 spells CASSLFGNQPQHF. The CDR3 DNA reads as TGTGCCAGCAGCTTATTCGGCAATCAGCCCCAGCATTTT.

The sample holds a few counts of this clone. The chain joins TRBV4-3 to TRBJ2-3; tentative D call: TRBD2 (5 bases). The V end was cut by 1 base, the J end by 4 bases, with 9 bases between. This CDR3 comprises 14 residues. In germline, CDR1 is LGHNA, CDR2 YSLEER. The CDR3 DNA follows: TGCGCCAGCAGCCAAGGAGGGTCGGCAGATACGCAGTATTTT. It translates to CASSQGGSADTQYF.